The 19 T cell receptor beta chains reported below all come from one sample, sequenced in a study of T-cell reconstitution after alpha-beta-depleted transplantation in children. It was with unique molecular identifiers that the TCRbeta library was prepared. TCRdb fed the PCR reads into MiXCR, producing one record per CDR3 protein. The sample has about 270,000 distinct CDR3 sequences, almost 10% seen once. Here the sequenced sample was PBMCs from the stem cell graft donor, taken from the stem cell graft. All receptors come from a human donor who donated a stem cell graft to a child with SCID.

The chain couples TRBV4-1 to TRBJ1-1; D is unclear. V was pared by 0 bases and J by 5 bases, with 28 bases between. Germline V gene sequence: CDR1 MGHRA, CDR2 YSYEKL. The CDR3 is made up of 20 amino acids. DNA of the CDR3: TGCGCCAGCAGCCAAGAACTTGTTTCAGTACTGGATTGGAGGGAAACTGAAGCTTTCTTT. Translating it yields CASSQELVSVLDWRETEAFF.

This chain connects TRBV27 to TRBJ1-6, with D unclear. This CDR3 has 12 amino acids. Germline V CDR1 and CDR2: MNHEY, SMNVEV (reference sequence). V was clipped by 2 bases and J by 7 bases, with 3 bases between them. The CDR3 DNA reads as TGTGCCAGCAGTTTACGGAATTCACCCCTCCACTTT. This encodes CASSLRNSPLHF.

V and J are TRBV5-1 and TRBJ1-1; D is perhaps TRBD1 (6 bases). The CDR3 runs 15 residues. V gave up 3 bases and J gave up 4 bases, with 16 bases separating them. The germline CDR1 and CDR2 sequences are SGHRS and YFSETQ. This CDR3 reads CASSSAGRGSTEAFF. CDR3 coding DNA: TGCGCCAGCAGCTCGGCGGGCAGGGGTTCCACTGAAGCTTTCTTT.

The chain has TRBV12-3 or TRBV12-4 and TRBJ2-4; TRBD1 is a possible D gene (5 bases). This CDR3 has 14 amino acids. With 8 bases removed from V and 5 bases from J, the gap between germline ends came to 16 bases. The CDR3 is CASGLQGSENIQYF. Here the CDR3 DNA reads TGTGCCAGCGGGCTGCAGGGTTCGGAAAACATTCAGTACTTC.

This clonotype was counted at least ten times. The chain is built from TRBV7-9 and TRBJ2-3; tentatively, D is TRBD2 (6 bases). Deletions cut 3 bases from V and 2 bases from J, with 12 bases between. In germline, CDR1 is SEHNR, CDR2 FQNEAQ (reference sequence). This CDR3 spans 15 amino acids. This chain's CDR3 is CASSFQAGPTDTQYF. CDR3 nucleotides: TGTGCCAGCAGCTTCCAAGCGGGTCCCACAGATACGCAGTATTTT.

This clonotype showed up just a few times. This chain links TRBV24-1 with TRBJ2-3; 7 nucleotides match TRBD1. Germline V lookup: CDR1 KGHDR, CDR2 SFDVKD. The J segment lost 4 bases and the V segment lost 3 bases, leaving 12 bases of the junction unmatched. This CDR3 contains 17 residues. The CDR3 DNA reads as TGTGCCACCAGTGATCCCGGGCGAGGGGGCATCCCAGATACGCAGTATTTT. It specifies CATSDPGRGGIPDTQYF.

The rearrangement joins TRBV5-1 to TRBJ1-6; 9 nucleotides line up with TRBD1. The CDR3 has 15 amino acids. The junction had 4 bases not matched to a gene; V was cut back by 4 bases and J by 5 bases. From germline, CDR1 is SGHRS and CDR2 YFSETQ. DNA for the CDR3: TGCGCCAGCAGCCCGACAGGGGGAGATAATTCACCCCTCCACTTT. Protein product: CASSPTGGDNSPLHF.

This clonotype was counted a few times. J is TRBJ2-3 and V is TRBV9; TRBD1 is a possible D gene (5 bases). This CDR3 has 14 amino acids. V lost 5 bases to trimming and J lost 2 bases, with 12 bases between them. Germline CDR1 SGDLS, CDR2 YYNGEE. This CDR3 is CASSEKGLTDTQYF. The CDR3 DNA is TGTGCCAGCAGTGAGAAGGGGCTCACAGATACGCAGTATTTT.

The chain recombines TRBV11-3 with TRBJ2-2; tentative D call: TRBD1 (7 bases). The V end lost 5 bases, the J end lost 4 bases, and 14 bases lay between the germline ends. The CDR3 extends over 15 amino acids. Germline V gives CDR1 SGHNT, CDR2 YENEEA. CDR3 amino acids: CASSPGGTVTGELFF. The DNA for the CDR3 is TGTGCCAGCAGCCCAGGCGGGACAGTCACCGGGGAGCTGTTTTTT.

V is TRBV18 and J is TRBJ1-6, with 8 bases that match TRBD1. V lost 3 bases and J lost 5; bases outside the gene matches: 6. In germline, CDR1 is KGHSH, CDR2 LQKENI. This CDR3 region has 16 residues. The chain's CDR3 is CASSPRTGTNNSPLHF. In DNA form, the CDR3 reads TGTGCCAGCTCACCCCGGACAGGGACCAATAATTCACCCCTCCACTTT.

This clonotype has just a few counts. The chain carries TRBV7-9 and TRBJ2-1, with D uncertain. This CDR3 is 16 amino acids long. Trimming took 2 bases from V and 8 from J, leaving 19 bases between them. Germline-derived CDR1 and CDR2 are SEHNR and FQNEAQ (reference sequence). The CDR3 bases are TGTGCCAGCAGCTTATTGCCCAGGTTCCCCACGGATGAGCAGTTCTTC. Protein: CASSLLPRFPTDEQFF.

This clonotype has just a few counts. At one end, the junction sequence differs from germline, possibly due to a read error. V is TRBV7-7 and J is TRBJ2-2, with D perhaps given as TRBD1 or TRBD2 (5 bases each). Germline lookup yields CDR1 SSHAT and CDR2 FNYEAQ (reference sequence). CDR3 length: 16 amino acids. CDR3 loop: CASSLGAGSGTGELFF. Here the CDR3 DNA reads TGTGCTAGCAGCTTAGGGGCAGGGAGTGGCACCGGGGAGCTGTTTTTT.

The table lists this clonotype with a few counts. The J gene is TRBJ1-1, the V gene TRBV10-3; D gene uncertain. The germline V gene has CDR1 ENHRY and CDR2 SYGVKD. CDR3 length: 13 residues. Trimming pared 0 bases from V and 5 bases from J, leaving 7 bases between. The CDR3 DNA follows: TGTGCCATCAGTGAGTCCGCAGTTACTGAAGCTTTCTTT. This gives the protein CAISESAVTEAFF.

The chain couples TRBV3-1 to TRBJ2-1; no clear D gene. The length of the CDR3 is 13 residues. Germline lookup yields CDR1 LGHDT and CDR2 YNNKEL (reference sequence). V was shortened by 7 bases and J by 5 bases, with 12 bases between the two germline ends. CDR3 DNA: TGTGCCAGCACCCCCCCCGGAGACAATGAGCAGTTCTTC. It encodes CASTPPGDNEQFF.

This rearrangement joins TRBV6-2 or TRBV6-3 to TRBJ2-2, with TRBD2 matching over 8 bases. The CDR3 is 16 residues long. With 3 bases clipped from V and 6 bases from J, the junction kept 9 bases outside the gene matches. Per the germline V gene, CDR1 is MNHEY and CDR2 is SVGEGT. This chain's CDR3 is CASSYFAGGRAGELFF. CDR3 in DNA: TGTGCCAGCAGTTATTTTGCGGGGGGTCGCGCCGGGGAGCTGTTTTTT.

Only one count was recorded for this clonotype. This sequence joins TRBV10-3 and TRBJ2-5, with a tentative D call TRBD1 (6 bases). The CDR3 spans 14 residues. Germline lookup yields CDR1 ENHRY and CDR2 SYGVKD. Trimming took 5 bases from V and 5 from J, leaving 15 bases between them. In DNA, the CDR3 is TGTGCCATCAGTACGGGACATGGAGGCGAGACCCAGTACTTC. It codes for CAISTGHGGETQYF.

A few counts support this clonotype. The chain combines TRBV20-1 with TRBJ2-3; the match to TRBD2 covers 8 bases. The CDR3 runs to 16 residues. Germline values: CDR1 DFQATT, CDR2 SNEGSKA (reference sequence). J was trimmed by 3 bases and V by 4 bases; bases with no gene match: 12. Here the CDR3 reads CSAIAGRAGVTDTQYF. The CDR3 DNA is TGCAGTGCTATCGCCGGGAGAGCGGGGGTTACAGATACGCAGTATTTT.

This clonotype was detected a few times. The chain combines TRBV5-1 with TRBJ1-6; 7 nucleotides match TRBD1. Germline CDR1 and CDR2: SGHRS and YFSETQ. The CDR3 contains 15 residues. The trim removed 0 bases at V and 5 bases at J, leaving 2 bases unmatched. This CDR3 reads CASSLETGNNSPLHF. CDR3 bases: TGCGCCAGCAGCTTGGAGACAGGGAATAATTCACCCCTCCACTTT.

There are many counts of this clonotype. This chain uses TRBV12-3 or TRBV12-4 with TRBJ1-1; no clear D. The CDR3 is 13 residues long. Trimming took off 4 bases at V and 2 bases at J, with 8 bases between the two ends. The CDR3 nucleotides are TGTGCCAGCAGTTCCCGGGCCAACACTGAAGCTTTCTTT. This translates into CASSSRANTEAFF.